Presented here are 14 T cell receptor beta chains from one specimen sequenced in a study of shared clonotypes between healthy human individuals. Libraries were prepared by immunoSEQ multiplex PCR; TCRdb keeps only in-frame clonotypes and omits some of them. The sample contains almost 700,000 clones, 92% of which appear only once. As defined, naive CD8 cells were CD45RO-negative and positively selected for CCR7, with terminally differentiated effector memory CD45RA+ cells excluded. Sequencing was carried out using naive CD8+ T cells sorted from blood. The receptors originated from a young man in good health.

The chain joins TRBV27 to TRBJ2-2, with 7 bases identical to TRBD2. J lost 6 bases, V lost 3 bases, and 7 bases had no gene match. In germline, CDR1 is MNHEY, CDR2 SMNVEV (reference sequence). The CDR3 runs 15 residues. CDR3: CASSLSSGIAGELFF. In DNA form, the CDR3 reads TGTGCCAGCAGTTTGTCCAGCGGGATTGCCGGGGAGCTGTTTTTT.

The chain is built from TRBV7-9 and TRBJ1-2; D remains unclear. Germline lookup yields CDR1 SEHNR and CDR2 FQNEAQ (reference sequence). V gave up 5 bases and J gave up 4 bases, with 14 bases separating them. The length of the CDR3 is 14 residues. CDR3 sequence reads: CASSPGGQFYGYTF. The CDR3 coding sequence is TGTGCCAGCAGCCCCGGTGGGCAGTTCTATGGCTACACCTTC. Based on the CDR3 plus reference TRBV7-9 and TRBJ1-2, the full variable domain is DTGVSQNPRHKITKRGQNVTFRCDPISEHNRLYWYRQTLGQGPEFLTYFQNEAQLEKSRLLSDRFSAERPKGSFSTLEIQRTEQGDSAMYLCASSPGGQFYGYTFGSGTRLTVV.

The CDR3 bases are TGTGCCAGTAGTATTGTTTCGACAGCCTACAATGAGCAGTTCTTC. Amino acid sequence: CASSIVSTAYNEQFF. The V gene is TRBV19, the J gene TRBJ2-1; possibly TRBD1 for D (5 bases). V shed 3 bases and J shed 2 bases, with 11 bases lying between them. This CDR3 has 15 amino acids. The germline V gene has CDR1 LNHDA and CDR2 SQIVND (reference sequence). The whole variable domain, remainder taken from reference TRBV19 and TRBJ2-1, is DGGITQSPKYLFRKEGQNVTLSCEQNLNHDAMYWYRQDPGQGLRLIYYSQIVNDFQKGDIAEGYSVSREKKESFPLTVTSAQKNPTAFYLCASSIVSTAYNEQFFGPGTRLTVL.

This clone has only one observation. The rearrangement uses TRBV7-9 and TRBJ2-7, with TRBD2 matching over 9 bases. The CDR3 covers 15 residues. The V segment lost 5 bases and the J segment 3 bases; nucleotides outside the gene matches: 8. Germline-derived CDR1 and CDR2 are SEHNR and FQNEAQ (reference sequence). CDR3 sequence: CASSAPGLADYEQYF. For the CDR3, the DNA is TGTGCCAGCAGCGCCCCGGGACTAGCAGACTACGAGCAGTACTTC.

This sequence joins TRBV10-1 and TRBJ2-1; 7 nucleotides align to TRBD2. V lost 3 bases, J lost 3 bases, and 2 bases stayed unmatched. This CDR3 is built from 14 residues. Germline CDR1 is WNHNN and CDR2 is SYGVQD (reference sequence). In DNA, the CDR3 is TGCGCCAGCAGTGATGGCGGGAGCTACAATGAGCAGTTCTTC. Translation: CASSDGGSYNEQFF.

The genes are TRBV5-6 and TRBJ1-1, with D unresolved. CDR3 length: 17 residues. From germline, CDR1 is SGHDT and CDR2 YYEEEE. V lost 0 bases, J lost 3 bases, and 18 bases lay in between. The CDR3 loop is CASSLDWTALDDTEAFF. Written as DNA, the CDR3 is TGTGCCAGCAGCTTGGACTGGACCGCCTTGGACGACACTGAAGCTTTCTTT.

Details on this clone: This CDR3 is also generated by other DNA sequences in the sample. The chain carries TRBV28 and TRBJ1-3; D gene unclear. With 6 bases removed from V and 4 bases from J, the gap between germline ends came to 7 bases. Germline values: CDR1 MDHEN, CDR2 SYDVKM. This CDR3 spans 12 amino acids. The CDR3 nucleotides read TGTGCCAGCAGCCCCACAGGAAACACCATATATTTT. Amino acid sequence: CASSPTGNTIYF.

This clone was counted once. The chain has TRBV10-3 and TRBJ2-3; 10 bases are shared with TRBD2. The CDR3 has 14 residues. The germline V gene has CDR1 ENHRY and CDR2 SYGVKD. Losses at the gene ends were 6 bases for V and 2 bases for J; bases not matched to a gene: 2. CDR3 sequence (DNA): TGTGCCATCAGAGGGACTAGCGCCACAGATACGCAGTATTTT. Residues: CAIRGTSATDTQYF.

The chain is built from TRBV2 and TRBJ2-7; D is possibly TRBD1 or TRBD2 (5 bases each). This CDR3 is 11 amino acids long. V was pared by 6 bases and J by 4 bases, with 7 bases between. Germline V gives CDR1 SNHLY, CDR2 FYNNEI. The CDR3 DNA reads as TGTGCCAGCAGGGGACGTTACGAGCAGTACTTC. It is translated as CASRGRYEQYF.

A single count supports this clone. The chain uses TRBV7-9 and TRBJ2-3, with 9 bases that match TRBD1. The V segment lost 3 bases and the J segment 3 bases; nucleotides outside the gene matches: 4. Germline V gene sequence: CDR1 SEHNR, CDR2 FQNEAQ (reference sequence). The CDR3 is made up of 15 amino acids. The CDR3 DNA follows: TGTGCCAGCAGCTTCCTACAGGGGGCGACAGATACGCAGTATTTT. This translates into CASSFLQGATDTQYF. Complete variable domain (other parts from reference TRBV7-9 and TRBJ2-3): DTGVSQNPRHKITKRGQNVTFRCDPISEHNRLYWYRQTLGQGPEFLTYFQNEAQLEKSRLLSDRFSAERPKGSFSTLEIQRTEQGDSAMYLCASSFLQGATDTQYFGPGTRLTVL.

CDR3: CASSLRDKSMDEQFF. CDR3 DNA: TGTGCCAGCAGCCTGCGGGACAAGTCCATGGATGAGCAGTTCTTC. The rearrangement joins TRBV5-4 to TRBJ2-1, with D perhaps assigned TRBD1 or TRBD2 (6 bases each). Germline CDR1 is SGHNT and CDR2 is YYREEE (reference sequence). There are 15 residues in the CDR3. The V end lost 4 bases, the J end lost 8 bases, and 19 bases lay between the germline ends.

V gene TRBV30 combines with J gene TRBJ2-6, with D uncertain. CDR3 length equals 13 residues. V was trimmed by 5 bases and J by 0 bases, leaving 5 bases between them. The germline V gene has CDR1 GTSNPN and CDR2 SVGIG (reference sequence). The CDR3 is CAWSGSGANVLTF. The CDR3 region has the DNA TGTGCCTGGTCAGGCTCTGGGGCCAACGTCCTGACTTTC.

The V call is TRBV14, the J call TRBJ1-2; TRBD1 might be the D (6 bases). V lost 2 bases to trimming and J lost 2 bases, with 18 bases between them. CDR1 and CDR2 (germline): SGHDN, FVKESK. CDR3 size: 17 residues. Written as DNA, the CDR3 is TGTGCCAGCAGCCAACCATTAATGCAGGGGTTAAACTATGGCTACACCTTC. This encodes CASSQPLMQGLNYGYTF.

This CDR3 is CATSRDSIRDRETDTQYF. The CDR3 nucleotides read TGTGCCACCAGCAGAGATTCAATCCGGGACAGGGAAACAGATACGCAGTATTTT. The chain carries TRBV15 and TRBJ2-3, with 9 bases fitting TRBD1. From germline, CDR1 is LNHNV and CDR2 YYDKDF (reference sequence). The length of the CDR3 is 18 residues. After removal of 0 bases from V and 3 bases from J, the junction contained 10 bases not matched to a gene.